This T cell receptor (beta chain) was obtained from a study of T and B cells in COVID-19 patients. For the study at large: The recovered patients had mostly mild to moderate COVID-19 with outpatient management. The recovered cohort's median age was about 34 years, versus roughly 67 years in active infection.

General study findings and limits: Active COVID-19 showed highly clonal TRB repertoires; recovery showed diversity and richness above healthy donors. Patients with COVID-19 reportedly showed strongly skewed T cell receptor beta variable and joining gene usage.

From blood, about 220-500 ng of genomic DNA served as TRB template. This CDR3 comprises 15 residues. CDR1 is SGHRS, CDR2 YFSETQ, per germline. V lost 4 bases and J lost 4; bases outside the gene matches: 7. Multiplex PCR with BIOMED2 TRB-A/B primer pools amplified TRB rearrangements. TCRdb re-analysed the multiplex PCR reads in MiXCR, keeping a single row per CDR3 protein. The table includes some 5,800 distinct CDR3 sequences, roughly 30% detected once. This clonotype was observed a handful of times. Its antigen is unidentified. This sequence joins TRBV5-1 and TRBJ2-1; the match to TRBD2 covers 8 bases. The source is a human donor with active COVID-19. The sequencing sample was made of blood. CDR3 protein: CASSLSGGGYNEQFF. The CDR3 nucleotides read TGCGCCAGCAGCCTATCGGGGGGGGGTTACAATGAGCAGTTCTTC.